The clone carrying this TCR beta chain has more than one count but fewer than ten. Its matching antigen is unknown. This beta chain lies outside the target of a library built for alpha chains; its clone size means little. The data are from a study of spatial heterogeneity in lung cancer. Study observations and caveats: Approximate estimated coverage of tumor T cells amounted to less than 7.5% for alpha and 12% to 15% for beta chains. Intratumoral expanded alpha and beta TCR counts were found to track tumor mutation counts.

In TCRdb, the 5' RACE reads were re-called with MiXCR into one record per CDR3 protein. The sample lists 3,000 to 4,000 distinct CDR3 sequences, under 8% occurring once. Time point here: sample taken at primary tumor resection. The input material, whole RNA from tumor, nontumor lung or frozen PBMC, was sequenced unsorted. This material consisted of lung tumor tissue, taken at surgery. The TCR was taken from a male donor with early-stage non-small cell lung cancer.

CDR3 DNA sequence: TGTGCCAGCAGTTACCAGGGGGTTGCTGAAGCTTTCTTT. Its protein product is CASSYQGVAEAFF. The gene calls are TRBV6-5 and TRBJ1-1; 7 bases agree with TRBD1. The CDR3 loop spans 13 amino acids. CDR1 and CDR2 from the germline V gene are MNHEY and SVGAGI. Unmatched junction bases numbered 3, after V lost 2 bases and J lost 6 bases.